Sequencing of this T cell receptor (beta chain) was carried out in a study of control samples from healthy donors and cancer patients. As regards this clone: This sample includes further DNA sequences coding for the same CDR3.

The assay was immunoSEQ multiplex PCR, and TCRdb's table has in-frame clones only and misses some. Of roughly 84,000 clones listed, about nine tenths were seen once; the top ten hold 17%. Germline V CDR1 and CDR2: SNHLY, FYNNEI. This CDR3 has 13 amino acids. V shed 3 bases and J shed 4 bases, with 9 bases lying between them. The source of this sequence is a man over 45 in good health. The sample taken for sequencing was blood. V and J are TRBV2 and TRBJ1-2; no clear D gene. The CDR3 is CASSEEGGYGYTF. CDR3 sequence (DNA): TGTGCCAGCAGTGAGGAAGGAGGCTATGGCTACACCTTC.